This paragraph reports one T cell receptor beta chain. The data belong to a study of T cells after yellow fever vaccination. One entry per CDR3 protein, called by TCRdb with MiXCR from the 5' RACE reads. The sample records some 550,000 distinct CDR3 sequences, 15% to 20% being singletons. This CDR3 is built from 16 residues. Trimming took 2 bases from V and 5 from J; bases not matched to a gene: 10. This specimen consisted of PBMCs, obtained 15 days after the yellow fever booster vaccination. This clonotype originated in a man between 25 and 39 years old who received the YFV17D yellow fever vaccine. The rearrangement uses TRBV12-3 or TRBV12-4 and TRBJ2-7; 9 bases match TRBD2. The CDR3 spells CASSLNPSGTRNEQYF. CDR3 in DNA: TGTGCCAGCAGTTTAAATCCTAGCGGGACCCGCAACGAGCAGTACTTC.